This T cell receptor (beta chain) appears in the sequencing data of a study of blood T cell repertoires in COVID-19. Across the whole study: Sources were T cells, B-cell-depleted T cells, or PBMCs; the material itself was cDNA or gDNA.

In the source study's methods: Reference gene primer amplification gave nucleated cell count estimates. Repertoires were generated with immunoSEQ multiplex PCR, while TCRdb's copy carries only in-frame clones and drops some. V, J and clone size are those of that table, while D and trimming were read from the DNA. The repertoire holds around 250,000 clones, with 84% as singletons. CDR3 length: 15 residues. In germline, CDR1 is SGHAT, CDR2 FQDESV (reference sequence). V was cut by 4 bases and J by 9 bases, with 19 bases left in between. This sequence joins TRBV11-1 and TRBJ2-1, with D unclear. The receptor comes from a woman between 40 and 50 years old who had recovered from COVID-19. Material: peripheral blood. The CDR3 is CASSSLGPSRLEQFF. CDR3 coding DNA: TGTGCCAGCAGCTCCCTGGGTCCCTCGAGGCTTGAGCAGTTCTTC.